The clone carrying this T cell receptor beta chain was counted a few times. V was pared by 6 bases and J by 8 bases, with 9 bases of the junction left unmatched. The CDR3 runs to 15 residues. Germline lookup yields CDR1 LGHNT and CDR2 FRNRAP. This specimen belongs to a study of blood T cell repertoires in COVID-19. In the study overall: Sites in the United States, Italy and Spain provided acute and convalescent COVID-19 samples. T cells, B-cell-depleted T cells, or PBMCs provided the cDNA or gDNA that served as material.

Per the original methods: Nucleated cell counts were estimated from reference gene primer amplification. The table came from immunoSEQ multiplex PCR; TCRdb's copy has only in-frame clones and leaves some out. That table is the source of V, J and clone size, and D and trimming were worked out from the DNA. Here the sample spans around 61,000 clones, around 80% being singletons. The sequenced sample was peripheral blood. This receptor was identified in an elderly man with acute or convalescent COVID-19. The rearrangement joins TRBV12-5 to TRBJ2-1; 11 bases line up with TRBD2. CDR3 sequence (DNA): TGTGCTAGTGGCGAAACTAGCGGGAGTAGCGATGAGCAGTTCTTC. Amino acid sequence: CASGETSGSSDEQFF. Based on the CDR3 plus reference TRBV12-5 and TRBJ2-1, the full variable domain is DARVTQTPRHKVTEMGQEVTMRCQPILGHNTVFWYRQTMMQGLELLAYFRNRAPLDDSGMPKDRFSAEMPDATLATLKIQPSEPRDSAVYFCASGETSGSSDEQFFGPGTRLTVL.